The 14 T cell receptor beta chains in this list originate from one sample, sequenced in a study of CD8 T cells in Susac syndrome. The RNA, roughly 0.45 to 1 ug, was put through reverse transcription using random hexamers. TCRdb ran MiXCR on the immunoSEQ multiplex PCR reads and lists one entry per CDR3 protein. The table has tens of thousands of distinct CDR3 sequences, around 94% seen once; the top ten hold 0.26%. The sequencing input was CD8+ T cells from PBMCs. The receptors derive from a human donor in good health.

The rearrangement joins TRBV5-1 to TRBJ2-7; D is unclear. The V gene lost 2 bases and the J gene lost 5 bases, with 8 bases spanning the gap. Germline CDR1 is SGHRS and CDR2 is YFSETQ. The CDR3 extends over 12 amino acids. DNA for the CDR3: TGCGCCAGCAGCTTCTCAGGAAACGAGCAGTACTTC. This sequence encodes CASSFSGNEQYF.

The CDR3 nucleotides read TGTGCCTGGAGCTCCGGGACTAGCGTCGACAATGAGCAGTTCTTC. Translating it yields CAWSSGTSVDNEQFF. The chain uses TRBV30 and TRBJ2-1; TRBD2 agrees at 10 bases. After removal of 3 bases from V and 5 bases from J, the junction contained 7 bases not matched to a gene. This CDR3 has 15 amino acids. Germline V lookup: CDR1 GTSNPN, CDR2 SVGIG (reference sequence).

The chain joins TRBV27 to TRBJ2-1; 10 positions match TRBD2. The CDR3 extends over 16 amino acids. With V trimmed by 5 bases and J by 3 bases, 7 bases remained unmatched. The germline CDR1 and CDR2 sequences are MNHEY and SMNVEV (reference sequence). The CDR3 bases are TGTGCCAGCAGTCCCCGGACTAGCGGATACTACAATGAGCAGTTCTTC. It codes for CASSPRTSGYYNEQFF.

The V and J genes are TRBV27 and TRBJ2-1; 9 nucleotides align to TRBD2. J gave up 14 bases and V 3 bases, and 20 bases lay outside the gene matches. CDR1 MNHEY and CDR2 SMNVEV come from the germline V gene (reference sequence). The CDR3 loop spans 17 amino acids. The CDR3 loop is CASSFVSGGHYNEQKFF. The DNA for the CDR3 is TGTGCCAGCAGTTTCGTCAGCGGGGGGCATTACAATGAGCAAAAGTTCTTC.

The CDR3, as DNA: TGTGCCACTGGGGACAGGGAGGATTCACCCCTCCACTTT. The encoded protein is CATGDREDSPLHF. The V and J genes are TRBV15 and TRBJ1-6; 9 bases map to TRBD1. CDR1 and CDR2 (germline): LNHNV, YYDKDF (reference sequence). The junction had 5 bases not matched to a gene; V was cut back by 9 bases and J by 8 bases. The CDR3 loop spans 13 amino acids. Combining the CDR3 with reference TRBV15 and TRBJ1-6 gives the whole variable domain DAMVIQNPRYQVTQFGKPVTLSCSQTLNHNVMYWYQQKSSQAPKLLFHYYDKDFNNEADTPDNFQSRRPNTSFCFLDIRSPGLGDTAMYLCATGDREDSPLHFGNGTRLTVT.

The chain employs TRBV6-6 and TRBJ1-3; unclear D gene. The CDR3 runs to 15 residues. The germline V gene encodes CDR1 MNHNY and CDR2 SVGAGI (reference sequence). V gave up 4 bases and J gave up 3 bases, with 13 bases separating them. The CDR3 DNA sequence: TGTGCCAGCAGTTGGCCCCGGGGAGGTGGAAACACCATATATTTT. It encodes CASSWPRGGGNTIYF.

The chain recombines TRBV20-1 with TRBJ1-5; 9 bases agree with TRBD1. Trimming took 5 bases from V and 6 from J; bases not matched to a gene: 8. Germline CDR1 and CDR2: DFQATT and SNEGSKA (reference sequence). The CDR3 spans 14 residues. CDR3 region: CSAHGQGRIQPQHF. The CDR3 DNA reads TGCAGTGCTCATGGACAGGGGAGAATTCAGCCCCAGCATTTT.

This sequence joins TRBV4-3 and TRBJ2-7, with 8 bases fitting TRBD1. Germline V gene sequence: CDR1 LGHNA, CDR2 YSLEER. V lost 3 bases and J lost 7; bases outside the gene matches: 5. This CDR3 region has 13 residues. CDR3 region: CASSQTGVLEQYF. The CDR3 bases are TGCGCCAGCAGCCAGACAGGGGTCTTGGAGCAGTACTTC.

The V call is TRBV6-5, the J call TRBJ1-2; unclear D gene. The CDR3 runs 14 residues. V lost 6 bases and J 2 bases, leaving 13 bases between the germline ends. Germline lookup yields CDR1 MNHEY and CDR2 SVGAGI. CDR3 residues: CASSLDLINYGYTF. As DNA, the CDR3 is TGTGCCAGCAGCCTTGACCTTATCAACTATGGCTACACCTTC.

The J gene is TRBJ2-2, the V gene TRBV3-1; D gene unclear. The CDR3 sequence is 14 residues long. The V end was cut by 0 bases, the J end by 1 base, with 3 bases between. Germline values: CDR1 LGHDT, CDR2 YNNKEL (reference sequence). The CDR3 reads CASSQEGNTGELFF. As DNA, the CDR3 is TGTGCCAGCAGCCAAGAGGGGAACACCGGGGAGCTGTTTTTT.

The rearrangement uses TRBV7-6 and TRBJ2-7; TRBD1 might be the D (6 bases). This CDR3 is 13 amino acids long. CDR1 is SGHVS and CDR2 is FNYEAQ in the germline V gene. V gave up 5 bases and J gave up 2 bases, with 10 bases separating them. The CDR3 sequence: CASSPGETYEQYF. CDR3 nucleotides: TGTGCCAGCAGCCCAGGGGAAACCTACGAGCAGTACTTC.

The gene calls are TRBV7-9 and TRBJ2-3; D remains unclear. V lost 4 bases to trimming and J lost 2 bases, with 10 bases between them. Germline V gives CDR1 SEHNR, CDR2 FQNEAQ (reference sequence). The CDR3 totals 14 residues. The CDR3 DNA reads as TGTGCCAGCAGCTCCCGCTGGGACACAGATACGCAGTATTTT. Protein: CASSSRWDTDTQYF.

The chain carries TRBV4-3 and TRBJ2-3, with no clear D. This CDR3 spans 17 amino acids. From germline, CDR1 is LGHNA and CDR2 YSLEER. The V end lost 0 bases, the J end lost 0 bases, and 13 bases lay between the germline ends. The CDR3 DNA reads as TGCGCCAGCAGCCAAGACCCCCCGGCCTCTAGCACAGATACGCAGTATTTT. It specifies CASSQDPPASSTDTQYF.

This clonotype came up once. The CDR3 DNA reads as TGTGCCAGCAGCTTAGTTCCCTTATCTACAGGGGGTGAAACAGATACGCAGTATTTT. Translating gives CASSLVPLSTGGETDTQYF. The chain couples TRBV7-9 to TRBJ2-3, with 8 bases matching TRBD1. The CDR3 has 19 residues. With V trimmed by 1 base and J by 3 bases, 15 bases remained unmatched. CDR1 and CDR2 from the germline V gene are SEHNR and FQNEAQ (reference sequence).